Below, one T cell receptor beta chain is given with its context. The record originates from a study of shared T cell receptors in the human thymus. In germline, CDR1 is KGHSH, CDR2 LQKENI. CDR3 length equals 17 residues. Trimming left V 0 bases short and J 0 bases short, with 11 bases between. TCRdb keeps only in-frame clones here, not all; method: immunoSEQ multiplex PCR. The data hold 720,000 or so clones, with 70% to 90% observed a single time. This same sample was also taken into another study, of human thymus T cells. That work adds: Infants, healthy and Finnish, who were having corrective surgery for congenital heart defects served as donors. Thymic and blood repertoires seemed to show skewed V and J gene use. Unrelated individuals reportedly shared highly overlapping thymic TCR repertoires.

The source material was thymocytes. The chain combines TRBV18 with TRBJ2-2, with TRBD1 as a possible D gene (5 bases). The sequence derives from a girl under three years old with a congenital heart defect. The CDR3 is CASSPPLRTPNTGELFF. CDR3 coding DNA: TGTGCCAGCTCACCACCTTTAAGGACACCGAACACCGGGGAGCTGTTTTTT.